This T cell receptor beta chain comes out of a study of cytomegalovirus exposure and HLA in healthy donors. Germline V gene sequence: CDR1 LGHNA, CDR2 YNFKEQ. This CDR3 has 16 residues. V lost 0 bases to trimming and J lost 1 base, with 12 bases between them. General study results and limits: Earlier analysis found most TCR beta V segments productive about 90% or about 30% of the time.

PCR amplification relied on 60 Vbeta primers (plus 13 Jbeta primers). TCRdb's table, derived via immunoSEQ multiplex PCR, lists solely in-frame clones and lacks some. The sample includes around 59,000 clones, 83% seen only once; the top ten take 1.6%. In the case of this clone: Its antigen is not identified.

This receptor was identified in a human donor in good health. The specimen was PBMCs. This chain joins TRBV4-2 and TRBJ2-5, with TRBD2 as a possible D gene (6 bases). The CDR3 protein is CASSQDLARTQETQYF. The CDR3, as DNA: TGTGCCAGCAGCCAAGATCTAGCGAGGACCCAAGAGACCCAGTACTTC.